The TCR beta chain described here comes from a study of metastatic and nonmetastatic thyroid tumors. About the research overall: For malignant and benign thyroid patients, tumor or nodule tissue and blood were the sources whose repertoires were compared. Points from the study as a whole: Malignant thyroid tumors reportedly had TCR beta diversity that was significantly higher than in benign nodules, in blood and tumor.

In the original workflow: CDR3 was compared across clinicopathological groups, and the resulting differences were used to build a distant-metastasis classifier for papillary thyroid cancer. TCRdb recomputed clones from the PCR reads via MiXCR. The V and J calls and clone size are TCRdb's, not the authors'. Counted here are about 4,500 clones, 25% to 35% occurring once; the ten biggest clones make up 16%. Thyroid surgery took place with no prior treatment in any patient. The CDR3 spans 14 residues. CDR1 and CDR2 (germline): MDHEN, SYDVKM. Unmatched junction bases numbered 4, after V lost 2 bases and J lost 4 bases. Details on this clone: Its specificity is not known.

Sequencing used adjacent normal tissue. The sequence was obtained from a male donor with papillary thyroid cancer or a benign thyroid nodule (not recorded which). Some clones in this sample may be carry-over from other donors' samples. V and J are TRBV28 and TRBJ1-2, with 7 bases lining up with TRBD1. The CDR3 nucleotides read TGTGCCAGCAGTTTAGACAGGGCGGTCTATGGCTACACCTTC. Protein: CASSLDRAVYGYTF.